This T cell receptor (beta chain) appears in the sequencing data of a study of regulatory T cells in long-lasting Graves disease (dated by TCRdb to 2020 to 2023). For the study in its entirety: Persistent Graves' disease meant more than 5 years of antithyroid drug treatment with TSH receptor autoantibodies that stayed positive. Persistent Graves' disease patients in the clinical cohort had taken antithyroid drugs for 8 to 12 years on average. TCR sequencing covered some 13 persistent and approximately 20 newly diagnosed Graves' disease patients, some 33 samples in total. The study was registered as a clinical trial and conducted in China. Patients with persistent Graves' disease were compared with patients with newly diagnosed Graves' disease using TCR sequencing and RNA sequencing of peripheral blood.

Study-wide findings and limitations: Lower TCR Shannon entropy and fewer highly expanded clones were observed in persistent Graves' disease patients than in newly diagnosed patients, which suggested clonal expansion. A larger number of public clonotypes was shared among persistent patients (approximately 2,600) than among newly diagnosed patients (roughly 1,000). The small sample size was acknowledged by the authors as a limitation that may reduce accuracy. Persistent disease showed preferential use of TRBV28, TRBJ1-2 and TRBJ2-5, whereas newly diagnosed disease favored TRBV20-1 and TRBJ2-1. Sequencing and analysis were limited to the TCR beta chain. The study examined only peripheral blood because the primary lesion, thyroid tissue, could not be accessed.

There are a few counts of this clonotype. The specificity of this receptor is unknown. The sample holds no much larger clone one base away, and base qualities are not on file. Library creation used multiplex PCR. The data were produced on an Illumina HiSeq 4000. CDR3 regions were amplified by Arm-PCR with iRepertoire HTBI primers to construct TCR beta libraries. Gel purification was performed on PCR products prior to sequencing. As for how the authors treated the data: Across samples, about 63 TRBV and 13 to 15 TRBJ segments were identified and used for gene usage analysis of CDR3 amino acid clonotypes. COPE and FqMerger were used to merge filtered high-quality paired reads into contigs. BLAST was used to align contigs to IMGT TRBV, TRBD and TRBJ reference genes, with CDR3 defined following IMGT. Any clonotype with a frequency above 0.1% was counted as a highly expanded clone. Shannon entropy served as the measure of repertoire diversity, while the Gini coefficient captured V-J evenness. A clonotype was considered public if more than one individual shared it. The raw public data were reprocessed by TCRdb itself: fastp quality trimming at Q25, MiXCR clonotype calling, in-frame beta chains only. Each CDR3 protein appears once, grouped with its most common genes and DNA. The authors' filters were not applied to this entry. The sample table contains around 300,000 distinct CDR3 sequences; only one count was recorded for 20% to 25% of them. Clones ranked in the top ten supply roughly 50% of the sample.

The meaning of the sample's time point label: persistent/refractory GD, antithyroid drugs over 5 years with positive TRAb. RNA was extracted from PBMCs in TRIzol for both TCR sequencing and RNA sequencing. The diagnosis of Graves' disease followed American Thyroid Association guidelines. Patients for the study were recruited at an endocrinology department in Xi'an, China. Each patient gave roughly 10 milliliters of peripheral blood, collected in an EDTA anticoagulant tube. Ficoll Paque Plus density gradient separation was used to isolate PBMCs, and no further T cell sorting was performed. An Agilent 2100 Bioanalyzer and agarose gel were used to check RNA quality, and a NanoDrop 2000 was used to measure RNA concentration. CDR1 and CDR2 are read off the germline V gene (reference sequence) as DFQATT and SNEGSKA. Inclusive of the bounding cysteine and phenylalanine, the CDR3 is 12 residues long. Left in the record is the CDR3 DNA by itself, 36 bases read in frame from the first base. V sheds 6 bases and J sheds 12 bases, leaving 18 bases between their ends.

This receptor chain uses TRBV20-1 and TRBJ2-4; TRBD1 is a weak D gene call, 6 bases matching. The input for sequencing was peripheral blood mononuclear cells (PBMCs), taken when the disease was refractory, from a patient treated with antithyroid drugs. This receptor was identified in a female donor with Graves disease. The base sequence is TGCAGTGCCACAGGGTTGGATGTGGATCAGTACTTC. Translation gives CSATGLDVDQYF.